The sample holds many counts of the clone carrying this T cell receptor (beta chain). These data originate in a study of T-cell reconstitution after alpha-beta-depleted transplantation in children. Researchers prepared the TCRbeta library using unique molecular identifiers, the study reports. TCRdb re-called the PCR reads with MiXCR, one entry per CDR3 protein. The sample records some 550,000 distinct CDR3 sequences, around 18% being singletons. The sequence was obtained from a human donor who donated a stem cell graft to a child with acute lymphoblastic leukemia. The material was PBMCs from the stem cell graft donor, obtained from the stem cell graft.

The CDR3 loop reads CASSLGLGGNEQFF. CDR3 sequence (DNA): TGTGCCAGCAGCTTGGGGCTGGGGGGGAATGAGCAGTTCTTC. The rearrangement joins TRBV6-7 to TRBJ2-1; 7 bases line up with TRBD2. TRBV6-7 is assigned to the ORF class and has an uncertain function. CDR3 length: 14 residues. After removal of 6 bases from V and 7 bases from J, the junction contained 9 bases not matched to a gene.